The 20 T cell receptor beta chains presented below share a single source sample, sequenced in a study of cytomegalovirus exposure and HLA in healthy donors (dated by TCRdb to about 2017). Libraries were prepared through the immunoSEQ multiplex PCR assay. For the multiplex PCR, a mixture combining 60 forward primers for TCR Vbeta segments and 13 reverse primers for TCR Jbeta segments was used. In its TCRdb copy, this immuneACCESS table keeps in-frame sequences only and misses some clones. Where compared with another copy, unresolved V genes explain less than half of these, and the others have no known cause. The table for this sample lists some 170,000 clones; around 83% of them were counted only once. Roughly 4.5% of the sample belongs to the ten largest clones. Material: PBMCs. These TCRs come from a man in his forties or fifties in good health and CMV-seropositive.

The V and J genes are TRBV4-1 and TRBJ2-3, with D perhaps TRBD1 (7 bases). Per the germline V gene, CDR1 is MGHRA and CDR2 is YSYEKL. The CDR3 is made up of 18 amino acids. Trimming stripped 1 base from V and 6 bases from J, with 23 bases between. The CDR3 DNA reads TGCGCCAGCAGCCAAGGCAAAGGGATTAAAGCAGGGGGGGATACGCAGTATTTT. This translates into CASSQGKGIKAGGDTQYF.

CDR3 DNA sequence: TGTGCCTGGGGCTCCCAAGCCTACGAGCAGTACTTC. Encoded protein: CAWGSQAYEQYF. V and J are TRBV30 and TRBJ2-7; no clear D. The CDR3 sequence is 12 residues long. In germline, CDR1 is GTSNPN, CDR2 SVGIG (reference sequence). V lost 5 bases to trimming and J lost 2 bases, with 10 bases between them.

V gene TRBV29-1 combines with J gene TRBJ2-2; 8 bases are shared with TRBD1. Germline values: CDR1 SQVTM, CDR2 ANQGSEA. The CDR3 is 13 residues long. The trim removed 4 bases at V and 5 bases at J, leaving 3 bases unmatched. DNA for the CDR3: TGCAGCGTTGCCACAGGGGGAACCGGGGAGCTGTTTTTT. The encoded protein is CSVATGGTGELFF.

V gene TRBV7-9 combines with J gene TRBJ2-2; tentatively, D is TRBD2 (6 bases). CDR1 SEHNR and CDR2 FQNEAQ come from the germline V gene (reference sequence). Deletions cut 5 bases from V and 5 bases from J, with 15 bases between. The CDR3 length is 15 residues. The CDR3 coding sequence is TGTGCCAGCAGCAGGGGAGCGGGCAGGACCGGGGAGCTGTTTTTT. Translation gives CASSRGAGRTGELFF.

Comment on this clone: Other DNA variants within this sample encode the same CDR3. This chain uses TRBV5-1 with TRBJ2-7; 9 bases align to TRBD1. The length of the CDR3 is 14 residues. Germline CDR1 reads SGHRS; CDR2 reads YFSETQ. With V trimmed by 4 bases and J by 1 base, 3 bases remained unmatched. The CDR3 spells CASSLGQGSYEQYF. The CDR3 bases are TGCGCCAGCAGCCTGGGACAGGGATCCTACGAGCAGTACTTC.

The chain uses TRBV30 and TRBJ1-2, with 9 bases lining up with TRBD1. With V trimmed by 4 bases and J by 7 bases, 10 bases remained unmatched. The CDR3 extends over 14 amino acids. CDR1 GTSNPN and CDR2 SVGIG come from the germline V gene (reference sequence). CDR3 sequence: CAWIRDRDYGGYTF. The CDR3 coding sequence is TGTGCCTGGATTCGGGACAGGGATTATGGTGGCTACACCTTC. The entire variable domain, with the rest obtained from reference TRBV30 and TRBJ1-2, is as follows: SQTIHQWPATLVQPVGSPLSLECTVEGTSNPNLYWYRQAAGRGLQLLFYSVGIGQISSEVPQNLSASRPQDRQFILSSKKLLLSDSGFYLCAWIRDRDYGGYTFGSGTRLTVV.

The rearrangement links TRBV7-2 to TRBJ1-6; 8 bases fit TRBD1. The CDR3 runs to 15 residues. Germline loops: CDR1 SGHTA, CDR2 FQGNSA. The ends lost 1 base at V and 9 bases at J; junction bases unmatched: 5. This chain's CDR3 is CASSLVGQVSSPLHF. The CDR3 DNA sequence: TGTGCCAGCAGCTTAGTGGGACAGGTCTCTTCACCCCTCCACTTT.

The chain employs TRBV29-1 and TRBJ1-1, with TRBD1 as a possible D gene (5 bases). The CDR3 is 12 amino acids. Trimming removed 4 bases from V and 3 bases from J, with 9 bases in between. The V gene's germline CDR1 is SQVTM and CDR2 ANQGSEA. The CDR3 region has the DNA TGCAGCGTTGGAGGAGGGGACACTGAAGCTTTCTTT. Translating gives CSVGGGDTEAFF.

This sequence joins TRBV19 and TRBJ2-7; D is perhaps TRBD2 (5 bases). Germline CDR1 and CDR2: LNHDA and SQIVND (reference sequence). V was cut by 9 bases and J by 0 bases, with 9 bases left in between. The CDR3 spans 12 residues. This CDR3 is CASRGSSYEQYF. The DNA for the CDR3 is TGTGCCAGCCGAGGGAGCTCCTACGAGCAGTACTTC.

This clone was seen only once. The chain links TRBV10-3 to TRBJ2-1, with unresolved D. Germline-derived CDR1 and CDR2 are ENHRY and SYGVKD. The CDR3 covers 13 residues. Trimming cost V 10 bases and J 1 base, with 11 bases left between them. The CDR3 DNA sequence: TGTGCCACCCACCGAGAGTCCTACAATGAGCAGTTCTTC. It translates to CATHRESYNEQFF.

This clone was detected a few times. This chain joins TRBV30 and TRBJ2-6; TRBD2 might be the D (5 bases). From germline, CDR1 is GTSNPN and CDR2 SVGIG (reference sequence). The V gene lost 0 bases and the J gene lost 1 base, with 19 bases spanning the gap. The CDR3 has 19 residues. The CDR3: CAWSVRERVLISGANVLTF. The CDR3, as DNA: TGTGCCTGGAGTGTACGAGAGAGGGTCTTAATTTCTGGGGCCAACGTCCTGACTTTC.

V and J are TRBV6-5 and TRBJ1-6, with TRBD1 identical over 7 bases. The germline CDR1 and CDR2 sequences are MNHEY and SVGAGI. V lost 5 bases and J lost 10; bases outside the gene matches: 11. The CDR3 loop spans 15 amino acids. As DNA, the CDR3 is TGTGCCAGCAGTCCACACAGGGGAGCGATATCACCCCTCCACTTT. Its translation: CASSPHRGAISPLHF.

The CDR3 DNA sequence: TGTGCCAGCAGTGAAGACCCCGACAGGAGTGAAGCTTTCTTT. Translated: CASSEDPDRSEAFF. The rearrangement joins TRBV6-5 to TRBJ1-1, with a weak D call TRBD1 (6 bases). Trimming left V 5 bases short and J 7 bases short, with 17 bases between. CDR1 and CDR2 from the germline V gene are MNHEY and SVGAGI. The CDR3 extends over 14 amino acids.

The chain employs TRBV5-4 and TRBJ2-4; TRBD1 agrees at 9 bases. CDR1 SGHNT and CDR2 YYREEE come from the germline V gene (reference sequence). Trimming cost V 0 bases and J 7 bases; bases outside gene matches: 8. CDR3 length equals 16 residues. The CDR3 nucleotides read TGTGCCAGCAGCTTGGGCCCACAGGGGGCGCTTAACATTCAGTACTTC. This translates into CASSLGPQGALNIQYF.

The rearrangement joins TRBV30 to TRBJ2-3; 7 bases match TRBD2. The germline gives CDR1 GTSNPN, CDR2 SVGIG (reference sequence). The junction had 6 bases not matched to a gene; V was cut back by 3 bases and J by 0 bases. This CDR3 spans 15 amino acids. CDR3 DNA: TGTGCCTGGAGCCGTCTAGCGGCTAGCACAGATACGCAGTATTTT. Protein: CAWSRLAASTDTQYF.

CDR3 protein: CASSLRTPAETQYF. CDR3 bases: TGTGCCAGCAGCCTACGCACTCCCGCAGAGACCCAGTACTTC. This sequence joins TRBV14 and TRBJ2-5, with no clear D. CDR3 length equals 14 residues. V was cut by 4 bases and J by 4 bases, with 13 bases left in between. Looked up from germline, CDR1 is SGHDN and CDR2 is FVKESK.

The rearrangement uses TRBV10-3 and TRBJ2-3, with TRBD1 matching 7 bases. Looked up from germline, CDR1 is ENHRY and CDR2 is SYGVKD. The CDR3 is 14 amino acids. J lost 6 bases, V lost 2 bases, and 5 bases had no gene match. The CDR3 here is CAISEGQGVDTQYF. The CDR3 nucleotides are TGTGCCATCAGTGAGGGTCAGGGGGTGGATACGCAGTATTTT.

The chain carries TRBV5-1 and TRBJ2-2; D uncertain. Germline loops: CDR1 SGHRS, CDR2 YFSETQ. The length of the CDR3 is 18 residues. The ends were cut back, 4 bases at V and 0 bases at J, with 19 bases in the middle. The CDR3 loop reads CASSALGAQTSNTGELFF. The CDR3 DNA reads TGCGCCAGCAGCGCCTTGGGCGCTCAAACTTCGAACACCGGGGAGCTGTTTTTT. The entire variable domain, with the rest obtained from reference TRBV5-1 and TRBJ2-2, is as follows: KAGVTQTPRYLIKTRGQQVTLSCSPISGHRSVSWYQQTPGQGLQFLFEYFSETQRNKGNFPGRFSGRQFSNSRSEMNVSTLELGDSALYLCASSALGAQTSNTGELFFGEGSRLTVL.

The sample holds a few counts of this clone. CDR3 sequence: CASSISGNYGYTF. CDR3 DNA: TGTGCCAGTAGTATCTCGGGGAACTATGGCTACACCTTC. This sequence joins TRBV19 and TRBJ1-2, with D unresolved. The CDR3 totals 13 residues. Trimming took 3 bases from V and 2 from J, leaving 7 bases between them. Germline lookup yields CDR1 LNHDA and CDR2 SQIVND (reference sequence).

The CDR3 DNA reads as TGTGCCAGCAGCTCAACAGGGGGCGTCGTAAAACTGTTTTTT. Amino acid sequence: CASSSTGGVVKLFF. The rearrangement uses TRBV7-2 and TRBJ1-4; 9 bases are shared with TRBD1. V was pared by 4 bases and J by 10 bases, with 7 bases of the junction left unmatched. The CDR3 is 14 amino acids. Germline V CDR1 and CDR2: SGHTA, FQGNSA.